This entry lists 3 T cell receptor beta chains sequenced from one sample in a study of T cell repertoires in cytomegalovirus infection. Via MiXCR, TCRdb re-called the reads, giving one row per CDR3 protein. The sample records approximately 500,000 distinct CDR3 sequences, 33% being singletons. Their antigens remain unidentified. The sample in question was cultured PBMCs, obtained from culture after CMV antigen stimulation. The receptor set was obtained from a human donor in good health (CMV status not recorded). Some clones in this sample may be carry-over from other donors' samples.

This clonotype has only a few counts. The CDR3 DNA reads as TGTGCCAGCAGCCTGGCGGGACAGGTCAATCAGCCCCAGCATTTT. It codes for CASSLAGQVNQPQHF. This chain uses TRBV6-1 with TRBJ1-5; the match to TRBD1 covers 8 bases. This CDR3 comprises 15 residues. With 6 bases clipped from V and 3 bases from J, the junction kept 7 bases outside the gene matches. Germline V gives CDR1 MNHNS, CDR2 SASEGT.

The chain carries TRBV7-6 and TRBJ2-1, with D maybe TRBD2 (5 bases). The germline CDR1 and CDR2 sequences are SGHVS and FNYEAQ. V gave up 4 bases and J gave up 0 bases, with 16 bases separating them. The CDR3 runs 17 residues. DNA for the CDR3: TGTGCCAGCAGCTCAGGTCTTAGCGTACGCTCCTACAATGAGCAGTTCTTC. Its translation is CASSSGLSVRSYNEQFF.

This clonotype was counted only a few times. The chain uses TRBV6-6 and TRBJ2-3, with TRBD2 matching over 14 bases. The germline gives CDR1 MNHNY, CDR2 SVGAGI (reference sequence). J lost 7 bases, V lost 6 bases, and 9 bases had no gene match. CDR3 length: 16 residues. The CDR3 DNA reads TGTGCCAGCAGGGGGGGGACTAGCGGGGGCAGGAATACGCAGTATTTT. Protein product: CASRGGTSGGRNTQYF.